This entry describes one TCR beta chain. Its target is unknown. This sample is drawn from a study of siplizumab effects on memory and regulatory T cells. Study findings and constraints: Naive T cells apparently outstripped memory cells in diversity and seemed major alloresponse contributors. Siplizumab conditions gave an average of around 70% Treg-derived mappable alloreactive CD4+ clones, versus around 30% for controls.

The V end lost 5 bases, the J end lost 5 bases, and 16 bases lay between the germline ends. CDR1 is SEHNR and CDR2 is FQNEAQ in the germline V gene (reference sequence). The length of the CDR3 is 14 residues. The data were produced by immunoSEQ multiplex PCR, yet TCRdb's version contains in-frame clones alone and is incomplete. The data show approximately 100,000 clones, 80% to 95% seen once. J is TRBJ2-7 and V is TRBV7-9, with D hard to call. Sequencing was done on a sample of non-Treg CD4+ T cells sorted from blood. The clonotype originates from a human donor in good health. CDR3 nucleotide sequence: TGTGCCAGCAGCCTACCTCAATCACGACACGAGCAGTACTTC. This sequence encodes CASSLPQSRHEQYF.